The 15 T cell receptor beta chains below all came from one sample that was sequenced in a study of molecular identifiers for immune sequencing clone quantification. A single record per CDR3 protein comes from TCRdb applying MiXCR to the PCR reads. Of hundreds of thousands of distinct CDR3 sequences in the sample, nearly 20% were seen once. Material: naive CD8+ T cells from blood, with Jurkat cell RNA spiked in. As for subset: FACS-sorted CD8+CD4-CCR7+CD45RA+ naive T cells. These receptors came from a human donor in good health. Some libraries in this study had Jurkat cell RNA spiked in.

This clonotype has at least ten counts. This chain connects TRBV7-9 to TRBJ2-4, with 7 bases fitting TRBD1. The CDR3 extends over 15 amino acids. Looked up from germline, CDR1 is SEHNR and CDR2 is FQNEAQ (reference sequence). V was pared by 5 bases and J by 7 bases, with 11 bases of the junction left unmatched. CDR3 nucleotides: TGTGCCAGCAGCCGAGACCTAGGGGGCGGGAACATTCAGTACTTC. Its protein product is CASSRDLGGGNIQYF.

This clonotype occurred a few times. The chain has TRBV15 and TRBJ2-1; 8 bases agree with TRBD1. The CDR3 is 17 residues long. The J segment lost 6 bases and the V segment lost 5 bases, leaving 15 bases of the junction unmatched. Germline loops: CDR1 LNHNV, CDR2 YYDKDF (reference sequence). The CDR3 sequence: CATSSQITGGIINEQFF. CDR3 nucleotide sequence: TGTGCCACCAGCTCTCAAATCACAGGGGGGATCATCAATGAGCAGTTCTTC. Using reference TRBV15 and TRBJ2-1 for the parts outside the CDR3, the full variable domain is DAMVIQNPRYQVTQFGKPVTLSCSQTLNHNVMYWYQQKSSQAPKLLFHYYDKDFNNEADTPDNFQSRRPNTSFCFLDIRSPGLGDTAMYLCATSSQITGGIINEQFFGPGTRLTVL.

This clonotype was observed at least ten times. The chain uses TRBV7-2 and TRBJ2-2; D remains ambiguous. Germline V lookup: CDR1 SGHTA, CDR2 FQGNSA. V was shortened by 5 bases and J by 4 bases, with 14 bases between the two germline ends. The CDR3 is made up of 15 amino acids. CDR3 DNA: TGTGCCAGCAGCCCGCGACCGTACCCCACCGGGGAGCTGTTTTTT. The encoded protein is CASSPRPYPTGELFF.

This clonotype has ten or more counts. V and J are TRBV7-6 and TRBJ2-7; 8 bases are a match to TRBD1. This CDR3 region has 15 residues. V shed 4 bases and J 2 bases; nucleotides not matched to a gene: 7. Germline lookup yields CDR1 SGHVS and CDR2 FNYEAQ. The CDR3 bases are TGTGCCAGCAGCTCCAGGACAGGGTCGGCCTACGAGCAGTACTTC. Translating it yields CASSSRTGSAYEQYF. The variable domain in full, completed from reference TRBV7-6 and TRBJ2-7, reads GAGVSQSPRYKVTKRGQDVALRCDPISGHVSLYWYRQALGQGPEFLTYFNYEAQQDKSGLPNDRFSAERPEGSISTLTIQRTEQRDSAMYRCASSSRTGSAYEQYFGPGTRLTVT.

This chain connects TRBV27 to TRBJ2-7; TRBD2 matches 7 bases. The CDR3 covers 16 residues. From germline, CDR1 is MNHEY and CDR2 SMNVEV (reference sequence). The ends lost 5 bases at V and 3 bases at J; junction bases unmatched: 13. The CDR3 DNA reads TGTGCCAGCAGTCCATCCTGGGGGGACTACCACTACGAGCAGTACTTC. This translates into CASSPSWGDYHYEQYF.

This clonotype was seen repeatedly, ten times or more. The gene calls are TRBV7-8 and TRBJ1-5, with D maybe TRBD1 (5 bases). This CDR3 has 14 residues. Trimming took 4 bases from V and 4 from J, leaving 11 bases between them. Germline CDR1 reads SGHVS; CDR2 reads FQNEAQ. In DNA form, the CDR3 reads TGTGCCAGCAGCTCGAGACAGTCTAATCAGCCCCAGCATTTT. Its translation is CASSSRQSNQPQHF.

Worth noting for this clonotype: This may arise from a read error, as a much more abundant clone is one base away. The chain is built from TRBV19 and TRBJ1-5; 7 bases map to TRBD1. Germline V gene lookup returns CDR1 LNHDA and CDR2 SQIVND (reference sequence). The CDR3 extends over 15 amino acids. The CDR3 DNA follows: TGTGCCGGTAGACTACACAGGGGTTGGGATCAGCCCCAGCATTTT. Its translation is CAGRLHRGWDQPQHF.

As concerns this clonotype: A much larger clone differs by one base, so this may be a read error. The gene calls are TRBV4-1 and TRBJ2-1; TRBD1 aligns across 10 bases. CDR3 length equals 16 residues. Germline lookup yields CDR1 MGHRA and CDR2 YSYEKL. J lost 7 bases, V lost 2 bases, and 8 bases had no gene match. The CDR3 sequence is CASSQRGQGTLNEQFF. The CDR3 coding sequence is TGCGCCAGCAGCCAAAGGGGACAGGGGACGTTGAATGAGCAGTTCTTC.

This clonotype turned up a few times. A much larger clone differs by one base, so this may be a read error. The chain's CDR3 is CAGSQDGAGQSRTQYF. CDR3 sequence (DNA): TGTGCCGGCAGCCAAGATGGAGCGGGACAGTCACGGACCCAGTACTTC. The chain recombines TRBV3-1 with TRBJ2-5; tentatively, D is TRBD1 or TRBD2 (7 bases each). CDR3 length equals 16 residues. Germline values: CDR1 LGHDT, CDR2 YNNKEL (reference sequence).

This clonotype was detected a few times. The CDR3 spells CATSSSQGVYEQYF. Written as DNA, the CDR3 is TGTGCCACCAGCAGTTCGCAGGGGGTATACGAGCAGTACTTC. The V and J genes are TRBV15 and TRBJ2-7, with 7 nucleotides matching TRBD1. CDR1 LNHNV and CDR2 YYDKDF come from the germline V gene (reference sequence). The CDR3 has 14 residues. J lost 4 bases, V lost 3 bases, and 6 bases had no gene match.

This clonotype was detected only once. V usage is TRBV28 and J usage is TRBJ2-1; D is possibly TRBD2 (5 bases). Deletions cut 4 bases from V and 11 bases from J, with 12 bases between. This CDR3 is 12 amino acids long. Per germline, CDR1 MDHEN and CDR2 SYDVKM. The CDR3 reads CASSSIPGKQFF. CDR3 in DNA: TGTGCCAGCAGTTCCATTCCGGGAAAGCAGTTCTTC. Full variable domain (rest looked up from reference TRBV28 and TRBJ2-1): DVKVTQSSRYLVKRTGEKVFLECVQDMDHENMFWYRQDPGLGLRLIYFSYDVKMKEKGDIPEGYSVSREKKERFSLILESASTNQTSMYLCASSSIPGKQFFGPGTRLTVL.

This clonotype occurred a few times. The rearrangement links TRBV7-2 to TRBJ2-7; TRBD1 is a possible D gene (5 bases). The CDR3 is 15 amino acids. The germline V gene encodes CDR1 SGHTA and CDR2 FQGNSA. Trimming shortened V by 5 bases and J by 5 bases, and 19 bases separated the two germline ends. CDR3 amino acids: CASSNRPSGLDEQYF. The CDR3, as DNA: TGTGCCAGCAGCAACCGTCCCTCAGGGCTCGACGAGCAGTACTTC.

This clonotype has at least ten counts. This sequence joins TRBV6-6 and TRBJ2-1, with 7 bases fitting TRBD2. Trimming took 0 bases from V and 6 from J; bases not matched to a gene: 5. The CDR3 is 15 amino acids. Germline V lookup: CDR1 MNHNY, CDR2 SVGAGI (reference sequence). CDR3 sequence: CASSYSISGGNEQFF. The DNA of the CDR3 is TGTGCCAGCAGTTACTCGATTTCGGGGGGCAATGAGCAGTTCTTC.

This clonotype has ten or more counts. V usage is TRBV30 and J usage is TRBJ2-3, with 14 bases lining up with TRBD2. Germline CDR1 reads GTSNPN; CDR2 reads SVGIG (reference sequence). V lost 2 bases to trimming and J lost 3 bases; unmatched junction nucleotides: 7. The CDR3 consists of 17 residues. In DNA form, the CDR3 reads TGTGCCTGGAGTATCCGGACTAGCGGGAGGAGGACAGATACGCAGTATTTT. The encoded protein is CAWSIRTSGRRTDTQYF.

The chain joins TRBV3-1 to TRBJ2-5, with D possibly called TRBD1 or TRBD2 (6 bases each). In germline, CDR1 is LGHDT, CDR2 YNNKEL (reference sequence). The CDR3 has 17 amino acids. V shed 2 bases and J shed 5 bases, with 21 bases lying between them. CDR3 region: CASSQSLKGGNVETQYF. The CDR3 bases are TGTGCCAGCAGCCAATCACTGAAGGGGGGAAATGTGGAGACCCAGTACTTC.